The 29 T cell receptor beta chains below come from one sample, sequenced in a study of radiation and T cells in renal cell carcinoma. Time point defined: baseline pretreatment blood. Treatment given: 15 Gy SBRT to primary tumor, nephrectomy 4 weeks later. Generated by immunoSEQ multiplex PCR, the TCRdb table keeps only in-frame clones and is missing some. Altogether about 130,000 clones are present, about 88% being singletons, with the ten largest covering more than 10%. The starting material was blood, obtained from a patient whose treatment included radiotherapy and nephrectomy. These receptors were obtained from a woman aged 50 to 65 with renal cell carcinoma.

The sample holds a few counts of this clone. The chain combines TRBV4-2 with TRBJ1-2; no reliable D call. From germline, CDR1 is LGHNA and CDR2 YNFKEQ. Trimming removed 0 bases at V and 8 bases at J, with 10 bases between. CDR3 length: 13 amino acids. In nucleotides, the CDR3 is TGTGCCAGCAGCCAAGAGTGGTCGTACGGCTACACCTTC. Translation gives CASSQEWSYGYTF.

The J gene is TRBJ2-5, the V gene TRBV29-1; TRBD2 matches at 12 bases. This CDR3 contains 13 residues. V shed 5 bases and J 2 bases; nucleotides not matched to a gene: 0. Per germline, CDR1 SQVTM and CDR2 ANQGSEA. Here the CDR3 reads CSVTSGGQETQYF. CDR3 DNA sequence: TGCAGCGTTACTAGCGGGGGGCAAGAGACCCAGTACTTC.

This sequence joins TRBV7-3 and TRBJ2-3, with TRBD2 matching 7 bases. The CDR3 loop spans 15 amino acids. Germline CDR1 and CDR2: SGHTA and FQGTGA. V shed 5 bases and J 2 bases; nucleotides not matched to a gene: 7. CDR3 DNA: TGTGCCAGCAGCCCTAGCGGACTGATCACAGATACGCAGTATTTT. Amino acids: CASSPSGLITDTQYF.

This chain uses TRBV2 with TRBJ1-1; D unclear. CDR1 SNHLY and CDR2 FYNNEI come from the germline V gene. Trimming left V 6 bases short and J 1 base short, with 9 bases between. This CDR3 has 13 residues. The CDR3 nucleotides read TGTGCCAGCAGGGTTTACGCGAACACTGAAGCTTTCTTT. Protein sequence: CASRVYANTEAFF.

The chain joins TRBV9 to TRBJ2-1; 11 bases align to TRBD2. CDR3 length: 15 residues. From germline, CDR1 is SGDLS and CDR2 YYNGEE. The J segment lost 3 bases and the V segment lost 4 bases, leaving 3 bases of the junction unmatched. The CDR3, as DNA: TGTGCCAGCAGCATACTAGCGGGGGTCTACAATGAGCAGTTCTTC. It encodes CASSILAGVYNEQFF.

The chain carries TRBV7-8 and TRBJ1-1; D is possibly TRBD1 (6 bases). V was cut by 5 bases and J by 0 bases, with 10 bases left in between. Germline V gives CDR1 SGHVS, CDR2 FQNEAQ. This CDR3 spans 14 amino acids. This chain's CDR3 is CASSVDRLNTEAFF. CDR3 DNA sequence: TGTGCCAGCAGCGTGGACAGATTGAACACTGAAGCTTTCTTT.

The CDR3 bases are TGTGCCTGGAGTGAAGTGCGGGGGGGACTAGAGACCCAGTACTTC. Protein: CAWSEVRGGLETQYF. V usage is TRBV30 and J usage is TRBJ2-5, with 9 positions matching TRBD2. V dropped 1 base and J dropped 4; count of bases not matched to a gene: 7. The CDR3 is 15 amino acids. Germline V CDR1 and CDR2: GTSNPN, SVGIG (reference sequence).

The chain couples TRBV30 to TRBJ2-3, with D possibly being TRBD2 (6 bases). CDR3 length: 13 amino acids. Germline-derived CDR1 and CDR2 are GTSNPN and SVGIG (reference sequence). With 3 bases removed from V and 1 base from J, the gap between germline ends came to 8 bases. CDR3 sequence reads: CAWRTGGTDTQYF. CDR3 coding DNA: TGTGCCTGGAGGACGGGAGGCACAGATACGCAGTATTTT.

This clone was picked up one time. The same CDR3 is also encoded by other DNA sequences in this sample. The chain has TRBV7-2 and TRBJ2-5; the D call may be TRBD1 or TRBD2 (5 bases each). The CDR3 runs to 16 residues. The germline V gene encodes CDR1 SGHTA and CDR2 FQGNSA. The V and J ends lost 1 base and 2 bases respectively, with 14 bases between them. Here the CDR3 reads CASSLGPGQGQETQYF. The CDR3 region has the DNA TGTGCCAGCAGCTTAGGTCCGGGGCAGGGTCAAGAGACCCAGTACTTC.

V gene TRBV6-5 combines with J gene TRBJ1-6; 7 nucleotides line up with TRBD1. Germline V gene sequence: CDR1 MNHEY, CDR2 SVGAGI. Trimming at V came to 4 bases and at J to 0 bases, leaving 3 bases not matched to a gene. This CDR3 is built from 16 residues. The CDR3 sequence is CASSLQGSSYNSPLHF. For the CDR3, the DNA is TGTGCCAGCAGTTTACAGGGGAGCTCCTATAATTCACCCCTCCACTTT.

The V and J genes are TRBV9 and TRBJ1-1; D is undetermined. V lost 4 bases, J lost 1 base, and 11 bases lay in between. The CDR3 consists of 14 residues. Germline CDR1 and CDR2: SGDLS and YYNGEE. CDR3: CASSSGRTNTEAFF. DNA of the CDR3: TGTGCCAGCAGCTCCGGACGGACGAACACTGAAGCTTTCTTT.

The CDR3 coding sequence is TGTGCCAGCTCACCGGCGAATGAGCAGTTCTTC. It specifies CASSPANEQFF. J is TRBJ2-1 and V is TRBV18, with D unresolved. The germline gives CDR1 KGHSH, CDR2 LQKENI. The CDR3 is 11 amino acids. V was shortened by 3 bases and J by 7 bases, with 4 bases between the two germline ends.

The sample holds one count of this clone. This sequence joins TRBV5-1 and TRBJ2-5, with TRBD2 matching 8 bases. Trimming cost V 7 bases and J 3 bases; bases outside gene matches: 5. This CDR3 has 13 residues. Germline V gene sequence: CDR1 SGHRS, CDR2 YFSETQ. Here the CDR3 DNA reads TGCGCCAGCGCGGGGGGCCCCGAAGAGACCCAGTACTTC. Residues: CASAGGPEETQYF. Using reference TRBV5-1 and TRBJ2-5 for the parts outside the CDR3, the full variable domain is KAGVTQTPRYLIKTRGQQVTLSCSPISGHRSVSWYQQTPGQGLQFLFEYFSETQRNKGNFPGRFSGRQFSNSRSEMNVSTLELGDSALYLCASAGGPEETQYFGPGTRLLVL.

The gene calls are TRBV6-1 and TRBJ1-2; D is uncertain. CDR3 length: 15 residues. V shed 2 bases and J shed 1 base, with 11 bases lying between them. Per the germline V gene, CDR1 is MNHNS and CDR2 is SASEGT. The CDR3 coding sequence is TGTGCCAGCAGTGAATCGGCAACTAATAACTATGGCTACACCTTC. This translates into CASSESATNNYGYTF.

This clone was observed a single time. The chain has TRBV7-6 and TRBJ1-6; D unclear. CDR1 is SGHVS and CDR2 is FNYEAQ in the germline V gene. The V and J ends lost 2 bases and 9 bases respectively, with 11 bases between them. The CDR3 has 14 residues. For the CDR3, the DNA is TGTGCCAGCAGCTTAAGGGAGTACGGTTCACCCCTCCACTTT. This gives the protein CASSLREYGSPLHF.

The rearrangement links TRBV18 to TRBJ2-7; a possible D gene is TRBD1 (6 bases). Trimming left V 3 bases short and J 2 bases short, with 17 bases between. The CDR3 covers 16 residues. Germline values: CDR1 KGHSH, CDR2 LQKENI. CDR3 sequence reads: CASSPSGARGTYEQYF. DNA for the CDR3: TGTGCCAGCTCACCTTCAGGGGCCCGAGGGACCTACGAGCAGTACTTC. The variable domain in full, with the rest retrieved from reference TRBV18 and TRBJ2-7, is NAGVMQNPRHLVRRRGQEARLRCSPMKGHSHVYWYRQLPEEGLKFMVYLQKENIIDESGMPKERFSAEFPKEGPSILRIQQVVRGDSAAYFCASSPSGARGTYEQYFGPGTRLTVT.

The V and J genes are TRBV5-6 and TRBJ1-2; 9 bases align to TRBD1. This CDR3 contains 15 residues. CDR1 SGHDT and CDR2 YYEEEE come from the germline V gene. V trimming: 1 base; J trimming: 4 bases; junction bases outside the gene matches: 5. The CDR3 sequence is CASSLPGTGFYGYTF. CDR3 bases: TGTGCCAGCAGCTTGCCCGGGACAGGGTTCTATGGCTACACCTTC.

This clone was found a few times. This chain uses TRBV14 with TRBJ2-2; D not certain. Trimming removed 5 bases at V and 6 bases at J, with 10 bases between. This CDR3 comprises 13 residues. Germline V gives CDR1 SGHDN, CDR2 FVKESK. DNA of the CDR3: TGTGCCAGCAGCGGGCCCGGCCCCGGGGAGCTGTTTTTT. This gives the protein CASSGPGPGELFF. The full variable domain, with the rest looked up from reference TRBV14 and TRBJ2-2, is EAGVTQFPSHSVIEKGQTVTLRCDPISGHDNLYWYRRVMGKEIKFLLHFVKESKQDESGMPNNRFLAERTGGTYSTLKVQPAELEDSGVYFCASSGPGPGELFFGEGSRLTVL.

This CDR3 reads CASSLAGDHTEAFF. CDR3 sequence (DNA): TGTGCCAGCAGCTTAGCAGGGGACCACACTGAAGCTTTCTTT. This sequence joins TRBV7-9 and TRBJ1-1; D possibly corresponds to TRBD1 (5 bases). CDR1 and CDR2 from the germline V gene are SEHNR and FQNEAQ (reference sequence). The CDR3 is 14 residues long. V shed 0 bases and J shed 3 bases, with 8 bases lying between them.

The gene calls are TRBV7-8 and TRBJ1-1, with D uncertain. V was shortened by 7 bases and J by 0 bases, with 21 bases between the two germline ends. Germline-derived CDR1 and CDR2 are SGHVS and FQNEAQ. The CDR3 covers 17 residues. CDR3 coding DNA: TGTGCCAGCACCTCCTCTTTACAGTTATACATGAACACTGAAGCTTTCTTT. Its protein product is CASTSSLQLYMNTEAFF.

The gene calls are TRBV18 and TRBJ2-7; 7 bases map to TRBD1. V lost 5 bases, J lost 2 bases, and 3 bases stayed unmatched. Germline lookup yields CDR1 KGHSH and CDR2 LQKENI. The CDR3 sequence is 13 residues long. The CDR3 is CASSGDSAYEQYF. The DNA for the CDR3 is TGTGCCAGCTCAGGGGACAGTGCCTACGAGCAGTACTTC. The variable domain in full, completed from reference TRBV18 and TRBJ2-7, reads NAGVMQNPRHLVRRRGQEARLRCSPMKGHSHVYWYRQLPEEGLKFMVYLQKENIIDESGMPKERFSAEFPKEGPSILRIQQVVRGDSAAYFCASSGDSAYEQYFGPGTRLTVT.

V usage is TRBV5-6 and J usage is TRBJ2-5; 7 bases are shared with TRBD2. This CDR3 contains 16 residues. Germline CDR1 is SGHDT and CDR2 is YYEEEE. Unmatched junction bases numbered 18, after V lost 4 bases and J lost 9 bases. CDR3: CASSQRGGGTSGAQYF. The CDR3, as DNA: TGTGCCAGCAGCCAAAGGGGCGGGGGAACTTCCGGGGCCCAGTACTTC.

The chain links TRBV28 to TRBJ1-2; a weak D match, TRBD1 (5 bases). Germline V gives CDR1 MDHEN, CDR2 SYDVKM. With 4 bases removed from V and 6 bases from J, the gap between germline ends came to 15 bases. CDR3 length equals 14 residues. CDR3 region: CASSSPGRFDGYTF. The CDR3 DNA sequence: TGTGCCAGCAGTTCCCCAGGGCGATTTGATGGCTACACCTTC.

The V gene is TRBV19, the J gene TRBJ2-3; 8 bases align to TRBD2. Germline V gene data show CDR1 as LNHDA and CDR2 as SQIVND (reference sequence). This CDR3 region has 14 residues. Germline trimming cut 6 bases from V and 5 bases from J; bases unmatched to any gene: 7. The DNA of the CDR3 is TGTGCCAGTAGGCCGGGGGGGCTGGGAGATACGCAGTATTTT. Protein product: CASRPGGLGDTQYF.

The chain recombines TRBV9 with TRBJ2-5, with TRBD2 identical over 7 bases. V gave up 4 bases and J gave up 2 bases; unmatched junction bases: 2. The CDR3 has 13 residues. CDR1 SGDLS and CDR2 YYNGEE come from the germline V gene. The CDR3 here is CASSPGLQETQYF. The CDR3, as DNA: TGTGCCAGCAGCCCGGGACTACAAGAGACCCAGTACTTC.

This clone was observed a single time. The genes are TRBV11-2 and TRBJ2-7, with 9 bases that match TRBD1. Germline CDR1 SGHAT, CDR2 FQNNGV. V trimming: 5 bases; J trimming: 4 bases; junction bases outside the gene matches: 9. The CDR3 sequence is 15 residues long. The CDR3 loop reads CASSPMRGQGYEQYF. The CDR3 DNA sequence: TGTGCCAGCAGCCCAATGAGGGGACAGGGTTACGAGCAGTACTTC.

V and J are TRBV28 and TRBJ1-5, with TRBD1 as a possible D gene (6 bases). The CDR3 sequence is 13 residues long. V was cut by 3 bases and J by 6 bases, with 9 bases left in between. Per germline, CDR1 MDHEN and CDR2 SYDVKM. This CDR3 reads CASSFRGSQPQHF. CDR3 sequence (DNA): TGTGCCAGCAGTTTCAGGGGAAGTCAGCCCCAGCATTTT.

The chain has TRBV29-1 and TRBJ2-1, with D possibly matching TRBD2 (7 bases). V shed 2 bases and J shed 5 bases, with 16 bases lying between them. The CDR3 spans 15 residues. The germline gives CDR1 SQVTM, CDR2 ANQGSEA. The CDR3 is CSVERRGGKNNEQFF. DNA for the CDR3: TGCAGCGTTGAACGTCGCGGGGGCAAAAACAATGAGCAGTTCTTC.

The CDR3 DNA sequence: TGTGCCAGTAGGCCGTCGGTCCAAGAGACCCAGTACTTC. Translated, it gives CASRPSVQETQYF. V gene TRBV19 combines with J gene TRBJ2-5; no reliable D call. This CDR3 contains 13 residues. The germline V gene encodes CDR1 LNHDA and CDR2 SQIVND (reference sequence). Trimming shortened V by 6 bases and J by 1 base, and 9 bases separated the two germline ends. Full variable domain (rest looked up from reference TRBV19 and TRBJ2-5): DGGITQSPKYLFRKEGQNVTLSCEQNLNHDAMYWYRQDPGQGLRLIYYSQIVNDFQKGDIAEGYSVSREKKESFPLTVTSAQKNPTAFYLCASRPSVQETQYFGPGTRLLVL.